These T cell receptor beta chains were read from a single sample in a study of vaccination and CD4 T cells after COVID-19. These receptors lack a known antigen. Via MiXCR, TCRdb re-called the PCR reads, giving one row per CDR3 protein. The data hold around 26,000 distinct CDR3 sequences, with approximately 40% observed a single time. The sample taken for sequencing was CD4+ T cells from blood, cultured in vitro. The receptors here all came from a human donor who had recovered from COVID-19. Both conserved end residues are part of each CDR3. A D gene is named only where the DNA matches it firmly. Clone sizes are given selectively: once, few, many, or a class where the clone is expanded.

-	-	TRBJ2-3	TRBV24-1	CATSDPTPTDTQYF	TGTGCCACCAGTGATCCTACACCCACAGATACGCAGTATTTT
-	-	TRBJ1-6	TRBV20-1	CSARRQDYNSPLHF	TGCAGTGCTAGACGACAAGACTATAATTCACCCCTCCACTTT
-	few	TRBJ2-7	TRBV5-1	CASSLAPGVDYEQYF	TGCGCCAGCAGCTTGGCGCCAGGGGTGGACTACGAGCAGTACTTC
-	few	TRBJ1-5	TRBV6-5	CASSYRGGLYQPQHF	TGTGCCAGCAGTTATCGGGGGGGCCTTTATCAGCCCCAGCATTTT
TRBD1	few	TRBJ2-7	TRBV6-2/TRBV6-3	CASSSDRIIHEQYF	TGTGCCAGCAGCTCGGACAGGATAATCCACGAGCAGTACTTC
TRBD1	-	TRBJ2-7	TRBV9	CASSERQGRLSYEQYF	TGTGCCAGCAGCGAGAGACAGGGAAGGCTCAGCTACGAGCAGTACTTC
-	-	TRBJ2-5	TRBV19	CASSRGQETQYF	TGTGCCAGTAGTAGGGGGCAAGAGACCCAGTACTTC
TRBD2	-	TRBJ2-2	TRBV4-3	CASSQRLANQNTGELFF	TGCGCCAGCAGCCAACGACTAGCGAATCAGAACACCGGGGAGCTGTTTTTT
-	few	TRBJ2-5	TRBV20-1	CSAALSWGRQETQYF	TGCAGTGCCGCCCTCAGTTGGGGCCGTCAAGAGACCCAGTACTTC
-	-	TRBJ1-1	TRBV7-8	CASSLREDTEAFF	TGTGCCAGCAGCTTACGGGAGGACACTGAAGCTTTCTTT
-	-	TRBJ2-5	TRBV2	CASSVAQETQYF	TGTGCCAGCAGTGTAGCCCAAGAGACCCAGTACTTC